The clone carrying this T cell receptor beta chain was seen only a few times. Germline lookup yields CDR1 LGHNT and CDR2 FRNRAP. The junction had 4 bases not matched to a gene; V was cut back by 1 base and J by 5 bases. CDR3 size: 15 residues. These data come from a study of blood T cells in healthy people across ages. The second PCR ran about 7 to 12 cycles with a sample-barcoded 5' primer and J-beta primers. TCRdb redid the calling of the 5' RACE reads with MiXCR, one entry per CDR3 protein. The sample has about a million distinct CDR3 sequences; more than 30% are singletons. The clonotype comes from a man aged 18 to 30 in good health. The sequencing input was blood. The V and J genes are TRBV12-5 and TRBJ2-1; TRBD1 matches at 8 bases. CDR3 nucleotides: TGTGCTAGTGGTTTGGCTACAGGGGGGAACAATGAGCAGTTCTTC. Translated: CASGLATGGNNEQFF. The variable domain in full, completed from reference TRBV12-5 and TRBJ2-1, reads DARVTQTPRHKVTEMGQEVTMRCQPILGHNTVFWYRQTMMQGLELLAYFRNRAPLDDSGMPKDRFSAEMPDATLATLKIQPSEPRDSAVYFCASGLATGGNNEQFFGPGTRLTVL.